This T cell receptor (beta chain) comes out of a study of shared clonotypes between healthy human individuals. Trimming took 0 bases from V and 11 from J, leaving 8 bases between them. CDR3 length equals 12 residues. Positively selected for CCR7, the CD45RO-negative cells used as naive CD8 cells excluded terminally differentiated effector memory CD45RA+ cells. The donors, healthy adults who were HIV-negative, had experienced no recent acute infections or vaccinations. All of the donors resided in Nashville, Tennessee, and each was a Caucasian adult. With regard to this clone: The antigen is unknown.

Study-level points and caveats: Rarefaction indicated that sorted-subset sequencing remained incomplete although depth was large.

Authors' analysis steps: From ImmunoSEQ came sequences covering only the junction and carrying no quality scores, so filtering differed. Sequencing used immunoSEQ multiplex PCR; TCRdb keeps in-frame clones, though not all of them. That table is the source of V, J and clone size, and D and trimming were worked out from the DNA. The sample contains under 850,000 clones, 80% to 95% of which appear only once. Sequenced material: naive CD8+ T cells sorted from blood. This rearrangement joins TRBV23-1 to TRBJ2-1; D ambiguous. TRBV23-1 is flagged as an ORF with uncertain function. The TCR sequence derives from a man aged 25 to 45 in good health. The CDR3 spells CASSQSARKQFF. CDR3 DNA: TGCGCCAGCAGTCAATCAGCCCGAAAGCAGTTCTTC.